This T cell receptor beta chain stems from a study of cytomegalovirus exposure and HLA in healthy donors. Germline V gene lookup returns CDR1 SEHNR and CDR2 FQNEAQ (reference sequence). CDR3 size: 15 residues. Turning to this clone: One junction end does not reproduce the germline sequence, and a read error may be involved.

A multiplex PCR was run with 60 Vbeta primers and 13 Jbeta primers. Repertoires were generated with immunoSEQ multiplex PCR, while TCRdb's copy carries only in-frame clones and drops some. The table has some 130,000 clones, roughly 77% seen once. The chain combines TRBV7-9 with TRBJ2-2; possible D gene TRBD1, 5 bases. The source is a man younger than 45 in good health. The sequencing sample was made of PBMCs. The CDR3 region is CSSSLGQGNTGELFF. The CDR3 coding sequence is TGTTCCAGCAGCTTAGGTCAGGGGAACACCGGGGAGCTGTTTTTT. Variable domain in full (rest from reference TRBV7-9 and TRBJ2-2): DTGVSQNPRHKITKRGQNVTFRCDPISEHNRLYWYRQTLGQGPEFLTYFQNEAQLEKSRLLSDRFSAERPKGSFSTLEIQRTEQGDSAMYLCSSSLGQGNTGELFFGEGSRLTVL.